This TCR beta chain was captured in a study of T cell changes during pregnancy in multiple sclerosis. Method: immunoSEQ multiplex PCR; TCRdb's copy keeps in-frame clones and lacks some. Of over 40,000 clones in the sample, 80% to 90% were seen once. Germline V gene sequence: CDR1 MDHEN, CDR2 SYDVKM. The J segment lost 5 bases and the V segment lost 2 bases, leaving 11 bases of the junction unmatched. The CDR3 extends over 18 amino acids. This clone was recorded only once. This clonotype originated in a female donor in good health, enrolled as a control in a pregnancy study. Source: peripheral blood, taken in the first trimester of pregnancy. The V call is TRBV28, the J call TRBJ2-5; 13 bases match TRBD2. The DNA of the CDR3 is TGTGCCAGCAGTTTACCCTGGACTAGCGGGGGCCTAGTGGAGACCCAGTACTTC. This sequence encodes CASSLPWTSGGLVETQYF.